One sample yielded the 30 T cell receptor beta chains listed below, sequenced in a study of shared clonotypes between healthy human individuals. TCRdb's table, derived via immunoSEQ multiplex PCR, lists solely in-frame clones and lacks some. The sample includes more than 2,000,000 clones, about 92% of them seen just once. Sequenced: naive CD4+ T cells sorted from blood. Subset of the sample: CD45RA+ positively selected. Receptor source: a young man in good health.

The chain employs TRBV5-1 and TRBJ2-1; TRBD2 matches 11 bases. Germline trimming cut 4 bases from V and 9 bases from J; bases unmatched to any gene: 3. The germline V gene encodes CDR1 SGHRS and CDR2 YFSETQ. The CDR3 has 13 amino acids. CDR3 nucleotide sequence: TGCGCCAGCAGCGTTAGCGGGAGGGGTGAGCAGTTCTTC. It is translated as CASSVSGRGEQFF.

The chain joins TRBV12-2 to TRBJ2-3; TRBD1, the table's D call, was not compared with the DNA. TRBV12-2 is assigned pseudogene status. The CDR3 sequence is 17 residues long. The CDR3 loop reads CARTRAGQGAGTDTQYF. The DNA for the CDR3 is TGTGCGAGAACTAGGGCGGGACAGGGGGCGGGCACAGATACGCAGTATTTT.

The chain has TRBV6-5 and TRBJ2-7; TRBD1 might be the D (6 bases). Per germline, CDR1 MNHEY and CDR2 SVGAGI. This CDR3 comprises 14 residues. The V end lost 5 bases, the J end lost 2 bases, and 13 bases lay between the germline ends. The CDR3 sequence is CASSTIGQPYEQYF. CDR3 nucleotide sequence: TGTGCCAGCAGTACGATTGGACAGCCCTACGAGCAGTACTTC.

This clone has more than one count but fewer than ten. The sample carries other DNA sequences with the same CDR3. The chain joins TRBV2 to TRBJ1-5; D uncertain. V was cut by 6 bases and J by 4 bases, with 10 bases left in between. Germline loops: CDR1 SNHLY, CDR2 FYNNEI. The CDR3 contains 13 residues. CDR3 sequence: CASSRESNQPQHF. The CDR3 bases are TGTGCCAGCAGCAGAGAGTCTAATCAGCCCCAGCATTTT.

This clone was counted between two and nine times. The genes are TRBV29-1 and TRBJ1-1; D ambiguous. CDR3 size: 13 residues. Per the germline V gene, CDR1 is SQVTM and CDR2 is ANQGSEA. V gave up 8 bases and J gave up 1 base, with 14 bases separating them. CDR3 in DNA: TGCAGCCTACGAGAGGGTGGGAACACTGAAGCTTTCTTT. It yields the protein CSLREGGNTEAFF.

The V and J genes are TRBV19 and TRBJ2-3; TRBD2 is a possible D gene (6 bases). The V gene lost 5 bases and the J gene lost 2 bases, with 11 bases spanning the gap. The CDR3 is made up of 14 amino acids. Per the germline V gene, CDR1 is LNHDA and CDR2 is SQIVND (reference sequence). CDR3 residues: CASSRWGVTDTQYF. CDR3 in DNA: TGTGCCAGTAGTCGATGGGGGGTCACAGATACGCAGTATTTT.

The count of this clone is one. The chain couples TRBV25-1 to TRBJ2-7; 10 bases are a match to TRBD1. Looked up from germline, CDR1 is MGHDK and CDR2 is SYGVNS. The CDR3 consists of 14 residues. Germline trimming cut 6 bases from V and 2 bases from J; bases unmatched to any gene: 4. The CDR3 coding sequence is TGTGCCAGCAGATCCGGGACAGGGGCCTACGAGCAGTACTTC. Its translation is CASRSGTGAYEQYF.

The V gene is TRBV19, the J gene TRBJ1-2; 7 bases are shared with TRBD1. Per germline, CDR1 LNHDA and CDR2 SQIVND (reference sequence). The CDR3 has 14 amino acids. J lost 7 bases, V lost 6 bases, and 11 bases had no gene match. Written as DNA, the CDR3 is TGTGCCAGTAGAAGGACCGGGACAGCGGGTGGCTACACCTTC. Translated: CASRRTGTAGGYTF. The whole variable domain, remainder taken from reference TRBV19 and TRBJ1-2, is DGGITQSPKYLFRKEGQNVTLSCEQNLNHDAMYWYRQDPGQGLRLIYYSQIVNDFQKGDIAEGYSVSREKKESFPLTVTSAQKNPTAFYLCASRRTGTAGGYTFGSGTRLTVV.

This chain links TRBV7-2 with TRBJ1-5; TRBD1 aligns across 8 bases. CDR3 length: 15 amino acids. The junction had 3 bases not matched to a gene; V was cut back by 5 bases and J by 0 bases. CDR1 is SGHTA and CDR2 is FQGNSA in the germline V gene. The CDR3 loop is CASSQTGVSNQPQHF. The CDR3 coding sequence is TGTGCCAGCAGCCAGACAGGGGTTAGCAATCAGCCCCAGCATTTT.

Turning to this clone: The sample holds other DNA sequences that translate to the same CDR3. The chain couples TRBV2 to TRBJ1-5; D might be TRBD1 (5 bases). The CDR3 length is 14 residues. Germline V gene sequence: CDR1 SNHLY, CDR2 FYNNEI. Trimming removed 3 bases at V and 4 bases at J, with 10 bases between. CDR3 in amino acids: CASSDWGGNQPQHF. CDR3 sequence (DNA): TGTGCCAGCAGTGACTGGGGCGGAAATCAGCCCCAGCATTTT.

V is TRBV6-6 and J is TRBJ2-5; 10 bases map to TRBD1. CDR1 and CDR2 from the germline V gene are MNHNY and SVGAGI (reference sequence). The CDR3 extends over 15 amino acids. V lost 6 bases to trimming and J lost 5 bases; unmatched junction nucleotides: 9. CDR3 loop: CASSGTGVKEETQYF. The CDR3 bases are TGTGCCAGCAGCGGGACAGGGGTCAAGGAGGAGACCCAGTACTTC.

The chain uses TRBV5-6 and TRBJ1-4; 7 nucleotides match TRBD1. Germline V gene data show CDR1 as SGHDT and CDR2 as YYEEEE. V shed 4 bases and J 3 bases; nucleotides not matched to a gene: 3. The CDR3 has 14 residues. CDR3 sequence (DNA): TGTGCCAGCAGCCTACAGGGGTCTAATGAAAAACTGTTTTTT. Translated, it gives CASSLQGSNEKLFF.

The genes are TRBV19 and TRBJ2-3, with D unclear. The germline CDR1 and CDR2 sequences are LNHDA and SQIVND (reference sequence). V dropped 4 bases and J dropped 6 bases, with 8 bases sitting between them. This CDR3 spans 12 amino acids. The CDR3 sequence is CASSNREDTQYF. DNA of the CDR3: TGTGCCAGTAGTAACAGAGAGGATACGCAGTATTTT. The full variable domain, rest sourced from reference TRBV19 and TRBJ2-3, is DGGITQSPKYLFRKEGQNVTLSCEQNLNHDAMYWYRQDPGQGLRLIYYSQIVNDFQKGDIAEGYSVSREKKESFPLTVTSAQKNPTAFYLCASSNREDTQYFGPGTRLTVL.

The rearrangement links TRBV7-2 to TRBJ2-5; 14 positions match TRBD2. The germline V gene has CDR1 SGHTA and CDR2 FQGNSA. The junction had 9 bases not matched to a gene; V was cut back by 2 bases and J by 4 bases. The CDR3 covers 18 residues. CDR3 sequence reads: CASSLLKATSGRGETQYF. DNA of the CDR3: TGTGCCAGCAGCTTATTAAAGGCGACTAGCGGGAGGGGAGAGACCCAGTACTTC. The full variable domain, rest sourced from reference TRBV7-2 and TRBJ2-5, is GAGVSQSPSNKVTEKGKDVELRCDPISGHTALYWYRQSLGQGLEFLIYFQGNSAPDKSGLPSDRFSAERTGGSVSTLTIQRTQQEDSAVYLCASSLLKATSGRGETQYFGPGTRLLVL.

Concerning this clone itself: The sample contains more than one DNA sequence encoding this CDR3. The chain employs TRBV6-1 and TRBJ1-1, with a weak D call TRBD1 (5 bases). V lost 4 bases and J 5 bases, leaving 14 bases between the germline ends. The CDR3 runs to 14 residues. Germline CDR1 MNHNS, CDR2 SASEGT. CDR3 residues: CASSVRQGGTEAFF. The CDR3 coding sequence is TGTGCCAGCAGTGTGCGGCAGGGAGGGACTGAAGCTTTCTTT.

The chain couples TRBV6-9 to TRBJ2-4; TRBD1 is a possible D gene (5 bases). This CDR3 region has 17 residues. With 7 bases removed from V and 1 base from J, the gap between germline ends came to 20 bases. Germline lookup yields CDR1 MNHGY and CDR2 SVAAGI. CDR3 protein: CASTQGLDFRAKNIQYF. In DNA form, the CDR3 reads TGTGCCAGCACCCAGGGTTTAGATTTTCGTGCCAAAAACATTCAGTACTTC.

This clone was detected a few times. The same CDR3 also results from other DNA sequences found in this sample. This chain joins TRBV20-1 and TRBJ2-1; D could derive from TRBD1 or TRBD2 (5 bases each). The CDR3 is made up of 11 amino acids. Per the germline V gene, CDR1 is DFQATT and CDR2 is SNEGSKA (reference sequence). Trimming cost V 3 bases and J 5 bases, with 5 bases left between them. CDR3 nucleotide sequence: TGCAGTGCTAGGGGGGACAATGAGCAGTTCTTC. Translation gives CSARGDNEQFF.

In this sample, this clone turned up once. The V gene is TRBV30, the J gene TRBJ2-5; 8 positions agree with TRBD2. There are 14 residues in the CDR3. Germline V gives CDR1 GTSNPN, CDR2 SVGIG (reference sequence). V lost 2 bases, J lost 5 bases, and 7 bases stayed unmatched. The CDR3 bases are TGTGCCTGGAGTATGGCGGGAGGTTATGAGACCCAGTACTTC. Translated: CAWSMAGGYETQYF.

The V call is TRBV9, the J call TRBJ2-7, with D perhaps matching TRBD2 (6 bases). Germline values: CDR1 SGDLS, CDR2 YYNGEE. The V end lost 0 bases, the J end lost 2 bases, and 12 bases lay between the germline ends. The CDR3 is 15 residues long. CDR3 in DNA: TGTGCCAGCAGCGTAGGGCAGGGAGGACCCTACGAGCAGTACTTC. Its translation: CASSVGQGGPYEQYF. Looking up the rest from reference TRBV9 and TRBJ2-7 gives the full variable domain: DSGVTQTPKHLITATGQRVTLRCSPRSGDLSVYWYQQSLDQGLQFLIQYYNGEERAKGNILERFSAQQFPDLHSELNLSSLELGDSALYFCASSVGQGGPYEQYFGPGTRLTVT.

The CDR3, as DNA: TGTGCCAGCAGCACTGGAAAGCGGGCCACAGATACGCAGTATTTT. Amino acids: CASSTGKRATDTQYF. J is TRBJ2-3 and V is TRBV11-3; D perhaps matches TRBD2 (6 bases). V shed 5 bases and J shed 2 bases, with 14 bases lying between them. The CDR3 has 15 amino acids. Germline V gives CDR1 SGHNT, CDR2 YENEEA.

The chain is built from TRBV6-6 and TRBJ2-2; no firm D call. Per the germline V gene, CDR1 is MNHNY and CDR2 is SVGAGI (reference sequence). V lost 0 bases, J lost 6 bases, and 2 bases lay in between. This CDR3 has 12 amino acids. DNA for the CDR3: TGTGCCAGCAGTTACTCGCCCGGGGAGCTGTTTTTT. It translates to CASSYSPGELFF.

This rearrangement joins TRBV5-4 to TRBJ2-7, with TRBD2 matching over 7 bases. J gave up 1 base and V 4 bases, and 11 bases lay outside the gene matches. Looked up from germline, CDR1 is SGHNT and CDR2 is YYREEE (reference sequence). This CDR3 has 16 residues. The CDR3 region has the DNA TGTGCCAGCAGCACTCTCGCAGCGGGGACTTCCTACGAGCAGTACTTC. It translates to CASSTLAAGTSYEQYF.

The chain uses TRBV18 and TRBJ1-1; 9 positions match TRBD1. The CDR3 has 13 amino acids. Germline V gives CDR1 KGHSH, CDR2 LQKENI. After removal of 8 bases from V and 3 bases from J, the junction contained 4 bases not matched to a gene. The CDR3: CASERQGDTEAFF. The CDR3 DNA reads as TGTGCCAGCGAAAGACAGGGGGACACTGAAGCTTTCTTT.

A remark on this clone: Other DNA sequences in this specimen translate into the identical CDR3. V and J are TRBV18 and TRBJ1-5; a possible D gene is TRBD1 (6 bases). Germline loops: CDR1 KGHSH, CDR2 LQKENI. V gave up 3 bases and J gave up 7 bases, with 13 bases separating them. This CDR3 contains 14 residues. The CDR3 bases are TGTGCCAGCTCACCTCTTCCAGGGGACCAGCCCCAGCATTTT. Its translation: CASSPLPGDQPQHF. The entire variable domain, with the rest obtained from reference TRBV18 and TRBJ1-5, is as follows: NAGVMQNPRHLVRRRGQEARLRCSPMKGHSHVYWYRQLPEEGLKFMVYLQKENIIDESGMPKERFSAEFPKEGPSILRIQQVVRGDSAAYFCASSPLPGDQPQHFGDGTRLSIL.

Turning to this clone: Other nucleotide sequences from this sample produce the same CDR3. CDR3 DNA sequence: TGTGCCAGCAGCTTAGGGGGGAGCTCCTATAATTCACCCCTCCACTTT. This gives the protein CASSLGGSSYNSPLHF. The chain has TRBV7-2 and TRBJ1-6, with a tentative D call TRBD1 (5 bases). Germline V gene data show CDR1 as SGHTA and CDR2 as FQGNSA. The V end was cut by 1 base, the J end by 0 bases, with 7 bases between. This CDR3 contains 16 residues.

V and J are TRBV6-6 and TRBJ1-6; weak D call: TRBD1 (5 bases). The CDR3 contains 15 residues. Trimming shortened V by 10 bases and J by 7 bases, and 20 bases separated the two germline ends. In germline, CDR1 is MNHNY, CDR2 SVGAGI (reference sequence). The CDR3: CATEVGALQNSPLHF. CDR3 DNA sequence: TGTGCCACCGAAGTCGGGGCGCTTCAGAATTCACCCCTCCACTTT.

With regard to this clone: Other DNA sequences within the sample encode an identical CDR3. The chain links TRBV5-1 to TRBJ2-2, with D possibly TRBD2 on 5 matching bases. The V gene lost 0 bases and the J gene lost 1 base, with 7 bases spanning the gap. Germline V CDR1 and CDR2: SGHRS, YFSETQ. This CDR3 is 15 amino acids long. The CDR3 is CASSLEGRNTGELFF. DNA of the CDR3: TGCGCCAGCAGCTTGGAAGGGAGGAACACCGGGGAGCTGTTTTTT. Supplemented by reference TRBV5-1 and TRBJ2-2, the full variable domain reads KAGVTQTPRYLIKTRGQQVTLSCSPISGHRSVSWYQQTPGQGLQFLFEYFSETQRNKGNFPGRFSGRQFSNSRSEMNVSTLELGDSALYLCASSLEGRNTGELFFGEGSRLTVL.

V gene TRBV5-1 combines with J gene TRBJ2-3; weak D call: TRBD2 (6 bases). The CDR3 totals 14 residues. Trimming removed 3 bases at V and 2 bases at J, with 10 bases between. Germline V gene sequence: CDR1 SGHRS, CDR2 YFSETQ. The CDR3 protein is CASSSGDPTDTQYF. Written as DNA, the CDR3 is TGCGCCAGCAGCTCGGGGGATCCCACAGATACGCAGTATTTT.

This clone was observed once. V usage is TRBV6-5 and J usage is TRBJ2-7; D remains unclear. The CDR3 is 16 residues long. Germline lookup yields CDR1 MNHEY and CDR2 SVGAGI. The V and J ends lost 0 bases and 4 bases respectively, with 16 bases between them. CDR3 sequence: CASSYSDNFVGYEQYF. The CDR3 nucleotides read TGTGCCAGCAGTTACTCCGATAATTTCGTAGGTTACGAGCAGTACTTC.

V and J are TRBV7-6 and TRBJ2-2; TRBD2 agrees at 7 bases. The CDR3 is 16 residues long. J lost 2 bases, V lost 0 bases, and 3 bases had no gene match. The germline gives CDR1 SGHVS, CDR2 FNYEAQ. In DNA, the CDR3 is TGTGCCAGCAGCTTAGCGGGGGGGAGTAACACCGGGGAGCTGTTTTTT. Protein product: CASSLAGGSNTGELFF.